This T cell receptor beta chain was identified during a study of regulatory T cells in long-lasting Graves disease. Across the study: To qualify as persistent, Graves' disease required over 5 years of antithyroid drugs with positive TSH receptor antibodies.

Time point of the sample: persistent/refractory GD, antithyroid drugs over 5 years with positive TRAb. Construction of the TCR library relied on RNA isolated from PBMCs. Each patient gave around 8.1 milliliters of EDTA-anticoagulated peripheral blood. Study-wide findings and caveats: Lower TCR diversity was seen in persistent Graves' patients than in newly diagnosed ones. When disease was persistent, TRBV28, TRBJ1-2 and TRBJ2-5 were the favored segments.

In its sample, this clonotype was seen a few times. Its antigen is unidentified. V lost 3 bases to trimming and J lost 2 bases; unmatched junction nucleotides: 6. Per germline, CDR1 DFQATT and CDR2 SNEGSKA (reference sequence). This CDR3 contains 14 residues. Relying on iRepertoire HTBI primers and Arm-PCR of CDR3 regions, the team built TCR beta libraries. From the multiplex PCR reads, TCRdb called clonotypes with MiXCR, one entry per CDR3 protein. This table holds approximately 400,000 distinct CDR3 sequences, less than 25% found once. The J gene is TRBJ1-2, the V gene TRBV20-1; 7 bases line up with TRBD1. The sequence came from a female donor with Graves disease. Sequences were derived from peripheral blood mononuclear cells (PBMCs), sampled when the disease was refractory, from a patient treated with antithyroid drugs. The DNA for the CDR3 is TGCAGTGCTAGGGGGGACAGAAGAAACTATGGCTACACCTTC. Translated, it gives CSARGDRRNYGYTF.